The rows below give T cell receptor beta chains drawn from one sample of a study of T cells in localized non-small cell lung cancer. Sequencing was performed with immunoSEQ multiplex PCR; in TCRdb, only in-frame clones are kept and a portion is missing. The repertoire consists of some 53,000 clones, with roughly 90% occurring once and the leading ten covering 15% to 20%. Source: peripheral blood, taken before any cancer treatment. The source is a male donor at least 60 years old with stage III squamous cell lung carcinoma. The CDR3 runs from the conserved cysteine through the conserved F or W. A D gene is named only where the DNA matches it firmly. Clone sizes are given selectively: once, few, many, or a class where the clone is expanded.

>.|.|TRBV10-3|TRBJ1-5
TGTGCCATCAGTGAGACATCTTCAGGTTTCAATCAGCCCCAGCATTTT
CAISETSSGFNQPQHF
>.|.|TRBV4-2|TRBJ1-2
TGTGCCAGCAGCTTGATCGGCAGTTCGTTTGGCTACACCTTC
CASSLIGSSFGYTF
>TRBD1|.|TRBV2|TRBJ2-2
TGTGCCAGCACAGGGACAGGGGTAGCCGGGGAGCTGTTTTTT
CASTGTGVAGELFF
>TRBD2|.|TRBV5-6|TRBJ2-5
TGTGCCAGCAGCAATTTGGGGAGGGAAGAGACCCAGTACTTC
CASSNLGREETQYF
>TRBD2|few|TRBV5-4|TRBJ2-2
TGTGCCAGCAGCTTGGAAGGGTTTCTCGGGCCCAGCGGGAAAACCGGGGAGCTGTTTTTT
CASSLEGFLGPSGKTGELFF
>.|.|TRBV20-1|TRBJ2-7
TGCAGTGCTAGGGGAGATGGCGAGCAGTACTTC
CSARGDGEQYF
>TRBD1|.|TRBV5-3|TRBJ2-7
TGTGCCAGAAGCGATACCGGGACAGGAACCCACGAGCAGTACTTC
CARSDTGTGTHEQYF
>TRBD1|.|TRBV10-3|TRBJ2-7
TGTGCCATCAGTGAGTCAGCACAGGGGGTTTTGTACTTC
CAISESAQGVLYF
>.|.|TRBV6-5|TRBJ1-5
TGTGCCAGCAGTTCCCCCAAGAGGAATCAGCCCCAGCATTTT
CASSSPKRNQPQHF
>TRBD1|once|TRBV11-3|TRBJ2-1
TGTGCCAGCAGCTCTAGGACAGGGGAGTCCTACAATGAGCAGTTCTTC
CASSSRTGESYNEQFF
>TRBD1|.|TRBV28|TRBJ2-1
TGTGCCAGCCTACCATCCGGGACAGGGGGCTATGAGCAGTTCTTC
CASLPSGTGGYEQFF
>.|once|TRBV30|TRBJ1-2
TGTGCCTGGAGTTACGGTGACGCTTATGGCTACACCTTC
CAWSYGDAYGYTF
>TRBD1|.|TRBV5-8|TRBJ1-1
TGTGCCAGCAGGACTAGACAGGGGGGTTTCGCTTTCTTT
CASRTRQGGFAFF
>.|many|TRBV29-1|TRBJ2-3
TGCAGCGTGTTACCGATTAGCACAGATACGCAGTATTTT
CSVLPISTDTQYF
>.|.|TRBV7-2|TRBJ2-3
TGTGCCAGCAGCCCCCGCCAGGGTAGTACAGATACGCAGTATTTT
CASSPRQGSTDTQYF
>.|.|TRBV7-2|TRBJ2-1
TGTGCCAGCAGCTCCACCCGGAACAATGAGCAGTTCTTC
CASSSTRNNEQFF
>.|.|TRBV7-8|TRBJ1-4
TGTGCCAGCAGCTCCGGACAGTTTTATAATGAAAAACTGTTTTTT
CASSSGQFYNEKLFF
>TRBD1|.|TRBV5-4|TRBJ1-4
TGTGCCAGCAGCAGAAACAGGGGATCGACTAATGAAAAACTGTTTTTT
CASSRNRGSTNEKLFF
>.|few|TRBV6-6|TRBJ2-1
TGTGCCAGCAGTTATGGATCGGACAATTCCTACAATGAGCAGTTCTTC
CASSYGSDNSYNEQFF
>.|.|TRBV6-1|TRBJ1-5
TGTGCCAGCAGTGTAGACACTCCCTATAGCAATCAGCCCCAGCATTTT
CASSVDTPYSNQPQHF
>TRBD1|.|TRBV7-9|TRBJ2-2
TGTGCCAGCAGCTTAACGGATGGACAGGGGGCGCAGGACACCGGGGAGCTGTTTTTT
CASSLTDGQGAQDTGELFF